A single sample is the source of the 16 T cell receptor beta chains below, sequenced in a study of T cells in localized non-small cell lung cancer. Measured with immunoSEQ multiplex PCR; TCRdb has only the in-frame clones, and not every one. The table has around 41,000 clones, 88% seen once. Sequenced here: peripheral blood, sampled before any cancer treatment. The receptors here all came from a female donor older than 55 with stage I squamous cell lung carcinoma.

The sample holds one count of this clone. The chain uses TRBV10-3 and TRBJ2-2, with a weak D call TRBD2 (6 bases). Germline V gene sequence: CDR1 ENHRY, CDR2 SYGVKD. This CDR3 is 16 amino acids long. V shed 0 bases and J shed 2 bases, with 10 bases lying between them. The DNA of the CDR3 is TGTGCCATCAGTGAGTCGGGGCGGGAAAACACCGGGGAGCTGTTTTTT. It is translated as CAISESGRENTGELFF.

This chain connects TRBV5-8 to TRBJ2-5, with D perhaps assigned TRBD1 or TRBD2 (6 bases each). V dropped 2 bases and J dropped 7 bases, with 12 bases sitting between them. Germline V gene sequence: CDR1 SGHTS, CDR2 YDEGEE. The CDR3 length is 13 residues. The CDR3 loop reads CASSLGGRGTQYF. The CDR3, as DNA: TGTGCCAGCAGCTTAGGGGGGCGCGGGACCCAGTACTTC.

The chain joins TRBV5-1 to TRBJ1-1; D possibly corresponds to TRBD1 (5 bases). This CDR3 has 14 amino acids. The V end lost 2 bases, the J end lost 5 bases, and 13 bases lay between the germline ends. Germline CDR1 reads SGHRS; CDR2 reads YFSETQ. This CDR3 is CASSFGGASTEAFF. Here the CDR3 DNA reads TGCGCCAGCAGCTTTGGCGGGGCATCGACTGAAGCTTTCTTT.

The rearrangement links TRBV28 to TRBJ1-3, with D uncertain. Germline V gene sequence: CDR1 MDHEN, CDR2 SYDVKM. The CDR3 extends over 15 amino acids. Trimming stripped 3 bases from V and 1 base from J, with 10 bases between. The CDR3 nucleotides read TGTGCCAGCAGTTTGAACGTTTATTCTGGAAACACCATATATTTT. It encodes CASSLNVYSGNTIYF.

This rearrangement joins TRBV4-1 to TRBJ1-5; no clear D gene. Trimming took 5 bases from V and 1 from J, leaving 15 bases between them. The CDR3 loop spans 16 amino acids. The germline V gene has CDR1 MGHRA and CDR2 YSYEKL. As DNA, the CDR3 is TGCGCCAGCAGCTCTCAGACGGGGAGAAGCAATCAGCCCCAGCATTTT. It encodes CASSSQTGRSNQPQHF.

This rearrangement joins TRBV27 to TRBJ1-2; 8 bases are a match to TRBD1. The junction had 20 bases not matched to a gene; V was cut back by 7 bases and J by 7 bases. CDR3 length: 17 amino acids. In germline, CDR1 is MNHEY, CDR2 SMNVEV (reference sequence). Here the CDR3 reads CASTPAISKTGVAGYTF. CDR3 sequence (DNA): TGTGCCAGCACCCCTGCAATCTCAAAGACAGGGGTGGCTGGCTACACCTTC.

This clone was detected a few times. This sequence joins TRBV6-5 and TRBJ1-5, with TRBD1 as a possible D gene (5 bases). The CDR3 is made up of 14 amino acids. Germline V gives CDR1 MNHEY, CDR2 SVGAGI. Trimming took 2 bases from V and 6 from J, leaving 11 bases between them. The CDR3 sequence is CASSYRAGIQPQHF. The CDR3 nucleotides read TGTGCCAGCAGTTACAGGGCAGGGATTCAGCCCCAGCATTTT.

The V call is TRBV19, the J call TRBJ1-5; 8 bases fit TRBD1. This CDR3 comprises 15 residues. Germline CDR1 is LNHDA and CDR2 is SQIVND (reference sequence). The V gene end was trimmed by 6 bases and the J gene end by 6 bases; junction bases not matched to a gene: 10. The CDR3 coding sequence is TGTGCCAGTAGGGTCACGGACAGGGAGGCTCAGCCCCAGCATTTT. Amino acid sequence: CASRVTDREAQPQHF.

V is TRBV15 and J is TRBJ2-7; 12 bases align to TRBD2. Germline assignment: CDR1 LNHNV and CDR2 YYDKDF (reference sequence). The junction had 4 bases not matched to a gene; V was cut back by 1 base and J by 3 bases. This CDR3 region has 16 residues. This chain's CDR3 is CATSRGPGLAGYEQYF. Written as DNA, the CDR3 is TGTGCCACCAGCAGAGGCCCGGGACTAGCGGGCTACGAGCAGTACTTC.

The V and J genes are TRBV6-1 and TRBJ1-3; D is unclear. Germline V gene sequence: CDR1 MNHNS, CDR2 SASEGT. This CDR3 contains 17 residues. Trimming took off 0 bases at V and 4 bases at J, with 16 bases between the two ends. The CDR3 coding sequence is TGTGCCAGCAGTGAAGCCGACCCTTGGCTGTACGGAAACACCATATATTTT. Translation gives CASSEADPWLYGNTIYF.

The chain is built from TRBV5-8 and TRBJ2-7; 12 nucleotides align to TRBD2. Germline V CDR1 and CDR2: SGHTS, YDEGEE. The CDR3 sequence is 15 residues long. V shed 6 bases and J 3 bases; nucleotides not matched to a gene: 7. In DNA form, the CDR3 reads TGTGCCAGCAACCTCGGACTAGCGGGACGCTACGAGCAGTACTTC. Amino acid sequence: CASNLGLAGRYEQYF.

The chain is built from TRBV19 and TRBJ2-3, with D possibly being TRBD1 or TRBD2 (5 bases each). The germline V gene encodes CDR1 LNHDA and CDR2 SQIVND (reference sequence). V lost 1 base, J lost 7 bases, and 21 bases lay in between. CDR3 length: 17 amino acids. The CDR3 bases are TGTGCCAGTAGTATAGTATCCGGGACGCCCAAATCTAATACGCAGTATTTT. Protein sequence: CASSIVSGTPKSNTQYF.

This clone appeared a single time. The gene calls are TRBV30 and TRBJ2-7, with a tentative D call TRBD1 (6 bases). Trimming took off 0 bases at V and 6 bases at J, with 15 bases between the two ends. There are 14 residues in the CDR3. Per germline, CDR1 GTSNPN and CDR2 SVGIG (reference sequence). This chain's CDR3 is CAWSVNRDIGEQYF. The CDR3 coding sequence is TGTGCCTGGAGTGTTAACAGGGACATCGGCGAGCAGTACTTC.

The V gene is TRBV5-4, the J gene TRBJ1-2, with D perhaps matching TRBD1 (5 bases). The germline V gene has CDR1 SGHNT and CDR2 YYREEE (reference sequence). V lost 0 bases and J 8 bases, leaving 14 bases between the germline ends. The CDR3 contains 14 residues. In DNA form, the CDR3 reads TGTGCCAGCAGCTTGGCACAGGCGATAGGAGGCTACACCTTC. Protein: CASSLAQAIGGYTF.

The V and J genes are TRBV11-1 and TRBJ2-7; D may be TRBD1 or TRBD2 (6 bases each). CDR1 and CDR2 (germline): SGHAT, FQDESV (reference sequence). The CDR3 runs 15 residues. The V gene lost 2 bases and the J gene lost 1 base, with 12 bases spanning the gap. The CDR3: CASSLPGGRSYEQYF. In nucleotides, the CDR3 is TGTGCCAGCAGCTTACCCGGGGGCAGGTCCTACGAGCAGTACTTC.

V is TRBV11-3 and J is TRBJ2-4; 8 bases agree with TRBD1. Germline loops: CDR1 SGHNT, CDR2 YENEEA. The CDR3 length is 14 residues. V lost 5 bases to trimming and J lost 7 bases; unmatched junction nucleotides: 7. Here the CDR3 reads CASSDNRGKNIQYF. The CDR3 DNA is TGTGCCAGCAGCGACAACAGGGGGAAGAACATTCAGTACTTC.